The 21 T cell receptor beta chains below come from one sample, sequenced in a study of cytomegalovirus exposure and HLA in healthy donors. PCR primers comprised 60 Vbeta and 13 Jbeta primers. The assay was immunoSEQ multiplex PCR, and TCRdb's table has in-frame clones only and misses some. Among 95,000 to 150,000 clones listed, less than 85% were seen once. What was sequenced was PBMCs. The source of these receptors is a female donor in good health and CMV-seronegative.

The chain carries TRBV9 and TRBJ2-1; the D gene is possibly TRBD2 (5 bases). V dropped 4 bases and J dropped 4 bases, with 9 bases sitting between them. CDR1 SGDLS and CDR2 YYNGEE come from the germline V gene. The CDR3 is 13 amino acids. DNA for the CDR3: TGTGCCAGCAGCCCCCCGGGATACAATGAGCAGTTCTTC. Translating it yields CASSPPGYNEQFF.

This sequence joins TRBV7-3 and TRBJ2-2; D ambiguous. The CDR3 is 15 amino acids. Trimming left V 5 bases short and J 4 bases short, with 14 bases between. Germline V gene data show CDR1 as SGHTA and CDR2 as FQGTGA. In DNA form, the CDR3 reads TGTGCCAGCAGCGGCGGTTCCTCGGGCACCGGGGAGCTGTTTTTT. Encoded protein: CASSGGSSGTGELFF.

V gene TRBV6-1 combines with J gene TRBJ1-2; D is undetermined. The CDR3 spans 11 residues. Germline assignment: CDR1 MNHNS and CDR2 SASEGT. The germline V and J ends were trimmed by 3 bases and 11 bases, with 10 bases remaining between them. The CDR3 loop is CASSEGGRYTF. The CDR3 coding sequence is TGTGCCAGCAGTGAGGGTGGGAGGTACACCTTC.

V and J are TRBV18 and TRBJ2-5; a possible D gene is TRBD1 (6 bases). CDR3 length: 15 residues. In germline, CDR1 is KGHSH, CDR2 LQKENI. Trimming took off 3 bases at V and 1 base at J, with 12 bases between the two ends. CDR3 DNA sequence: TGTGCCAGCTCACCGAGGTGGGGGCCCCAAGAGACCCAGTACTTC. Protein sequence: CASSPRWGPQETQYF.

J is TRBJ1-3 and V is TRBV19; D gene unclear. V was trimmed by 5 bases and J by 2 bases, leaving 13 bases between them. The CDR3 extends over 15 amino acids. Germline-derived CDR1 and CDR2 are LNHDA and SQIVND (reference sequence). The chain's CDR3 is CASSFRSEAGNTIYF. CDR3 DNA: TGTGCCAGTAGTTTCCGCTCGGAGGCTGGAAACACCATATATTTT.

The chain is built from TRBV7-8 and TRBJ1-1; D is uncertain. CDR3 length: 14 amino acids. With 1 base removed from V and 10 bases from J, the gap between germline ends came to 16 bases. Germline assignment: CDR1 SGHVS and CDR2 FQNEAQ. The CDR3 bases are TGTGCCAGCAGCTTAGACTCGGTCGGGGAAAGAGCTTTCTTT. It translates to CASSLDSVGERAFF. Full variable domain (rest looked up from reference TRBV7-8 and TRBJ1-1): GAGVSQSPRYKVAKRGQDVALRCDPISGHVSLFWYQQALGQGPEFLTYFQNEAQLDKSGLPSDRFFAERPEGSVSTLKIQRTQQEDSAVYLCASSLDSVGERAFFGQGTRLTVV.

This clone was observed once. V gene TRBV7-8 combines with J gene TRBJ2-7; 9 positions match TRBD1. V lost 2 bases and J lost 3; bases outside the gene matches: 5. The CDR3 is 15 amino acids. The V gene's germline CDR1 is SGHVS and CDR2 FQNEAQ. This CDR3 is CASSLPGQGIYEQYF. The CDR3 DNA is TGTGCCAGCAGCTTACCGGGACAGGGAATCTACGAGCAGTACTTC.

The rearrangement joins TRBV19 to TRBJ2-1; the match to TRBD2 covers 7 bases. Germline CDR1 reads LNHDA; CDR2 reads SQIVND (reference sequence). This CDR3 has 14 residues. With 5 bases clipped from V and 1 base from J, the junction kept 2 bases outside the gene matches. The CDR3 DNA reads as TGTGCCAGTAGTCCCGGGGGGTCCTACAATGAGCAGTTCTTC. Translated: CASSPGGSYNEQFF.

This chain connects TRBV4-1 to TRBJ2-1, with 7 bases fitting TRBD2. Germline CDR1 is MGHRA and CDR2 is YSYEKL. This CDR3 spans 17 amino acids. V trimming: 3 bases; J trimming: 3 bases; junction bases outside the gene matches: 11. The CDR3 coding sequence is TGCGCCAGCAGCCACCCCGGCGGGGGAGGGGTCTACAATGAGCAGTTCTTC. This sequence encodes CASSHPGGGGVYNEQFF.

The chain carries TRBV6-1 and TRBJ2-1; TRBD2 matches at 8 bases. The CDR3 has 16 residues. Germline-derived CDR1 and CDR2 are MNHNS and SASEGT. The junction had 7 bases not matched to a gene; V was cut back by 0 bases and J by 6 bases. The chain's CDR3 is CASSEASGGRGNEQFF. CDR3 DNA: TGTGCCAGCAGTGAAGCTTCGGGGGGGCGGGGCAATGAGCAGTTCTTC.

The chain links TRBV2 to TRBJ2-1, with 14 bases that match TRBD2. V was clipped by 4 bases and J by 2 bases; unmatched bases: 4. The CDR3 runs to 17 residues. From germline, CDR1 is SNHLY and CDR2 FYNNEI. The CDR3 DNA reads as TGTGCCAGCAGTGTCGGGACTAGCGGGAGTGCCTACAATGAGCAGTTCTTC. It specifies CASSVGTSGSAYNEQFF.

The chain has TRBV5-4 and TRBJ2-1; D perhaps matches TRBD1 (7 bases). Trimming left V 1 base short and J 8 bases short, with 13 bases between. Germline V lookup: CDR1 SGHNT, CDR2 YYREEE (reference sequence). The CDR3 is 14 residues long. The CDR3 DNA reads as TGTGCCAGCAGCTTGTCGGCCAGGGGGGATGAGCAGTTCTTC. Its protein product is CASSLSARGDEQFF.

In this sample, this clone turned up a few times. This chain links TRBV7-9 with TRBJ1-5, with 7 bases matching TRBD1. Looked up from germline, CDR1 is SEHNR and CDR2 is FQNEAQ (reference sequence). The CDR3 consists of 15 residues. With V trimmed by 5 bases and J by 4 bases, 8 bases remained unmatched. The CDR3 sequence is CASSHSGTANQPQHF. In DNA, the CDR3 is TGTGCCAGCAGCCATAGCGGGACAGCAAATCAGCCCCAGCATTTT.

This sequence joins TRBV30 and TRBJ1-2; 8 bases are a match to TRBD1. J gave up 7 bases and V 5 bases, and 12 bases lay outside the gene matches. There are 14 residues in the CDR3. Germline V gene data show CDR1 as GTSNPN and CDR2 as SVGIG (reference sequence). CDR3: CAWDAGQGAAGYTF. CDR3 sequence (DNA): TGTGCCTGGGATGCAGGTCAGGGGGCGGCTGGCTACACCTTC.

This chain links TRBV29-1 with TRBJ1-2; perhaps TRBD1 as D (6 bases). Germline CDR1 is SQVTM and CDR2 is ANQGSEA. V lost 8 bases and J 4 bases, leaving 17 bases between the germline ends. The CDR3 runs to 13 residues. The CDR3 is CSIGGGEGYGYTF. Here the CDR3 DNA reads TGCAGCATAGGGGGGGGCGAGGGCTATGGCTACACCTTC.

V gene TRBV5-4 combines with J gene TRBJ2-3; perhaps TRBD1 as D (7 bases). CDR3 length equals 16 residues. Germline values: CDR1 SGHNT, CDR2 YYREEE (reference sequence). Trimming removed 1 base from V and 5 bases from J, with 17 bases in between. CDR3 protein: CASSLSGRGRIDTQYF. In DNA, the CDR3 is TGTGCCAGCAGCTTGAGTGGCAGGGGGAGGATAGATACGCAGTATTTT.

In regard to this clone: The germline gene is not matched at one end of the junction; a read error may be the cause. The J gene is TRBJ2-3, the V gene TRBV7-9; TRBD2 agrees at 8 bases. The CDR3 loop spans 17 amino acids. Germline V gene data show CDR1 as SEHNR and CDR2 as FQNEAQ (reference sequence). This CDR3 reads CSSSPRGSGITPDTQYF. CDR3 bases: TGTTCCAGCAGCCCCCGGGGTAGCGGGATAACCCCAGATACGCAGTATTTT.

This clone has just a few counts. The chain has TRBV5-5 and TRBJ2-7; D is unclear. Germline assignment: CDR1 SGHKS and CDR2 YYEKEE (reference sequence). V dropped 4 bases and J dropped 2 bases, with 10 bases sitting between them. CDR3 length: 13 amino acids. The CDR3: CASSPPGAYEQYF. The CDR3 DNA reads as TGTGCCAGCAGCCCCCCCGGAGCCTACGAGCAGTACTTC. Full variable domain (missing parts from reference TRBV5-5 and TRBJ2-7): DAGVTQSPTHLIKTRGQQVTLRCSPISGHKSVSWYQQVLGQGPQFIFQYYEKEERGRGNFPDRFSARQFPNYSSELNVNALLLGDSALYLCASSPPGAYEQYFGPGTRLTVT.

With respect to this clone: The sample has other DNA sequences that encode this CDR3 too. The V gene is TRBV30, the J gene TRBJ2-2; TRBD2 agrees at 11 bases. Trimming took 3 bases from V and 4 from J; bases not matched to a gene: 1. CDR3 length equals 14 residues. From germline, CDR1 is GTSNPN and CDR2 SVGIG (reference sequence). The CDR3 reads CAWRLAGATGELFF. The CDR3 nucleotides read TGTGCCTGGAGACTAGCGGGAGCCACCGGGGAGCTGTTTTTT. The entire variable domain, with the rest obtained from reference TRBV30 and TRBJ2-2, is as follows: SQTIHQWPATLVQPVGSPLSLECTVEGTSNPNLYWYRQAAGRGLQLLFYSVGIGQISSEVPQNLSASRPQDRQFILSSKKLLLSDSGFYLCAWRLAGATGELFFGEGSRLTVL.

The rearrangement joins TRBV28 to TRBJ2-7; D not certain. The ends were cut back, 2 bases at V and 6 bases at J, with 8 bases in the middle. This CDR3 is 12 amino acids long. In germline, CDR1 is MDHEN, CDR2 SYDVKM. Here the CDR3 DNA reads TGTGCCAGCAGTTTAACTTCTCGCGAGCAGTACTTC. This gives the protein CASSLTSREQYF.

The sample holds a few counts of this clone. The chain has TRBV5-6 and TRBJ2-5, with 10 bases matching TRBD2. The CDR3 runs to 16 residues. The V gene's germline CDR1 is SGHDT and CDR2 YYEEEE. V shed 4 bases and J 5 bases; nucleotides not matched to a gene: 11. In DNA form, the CDR3 reads TGTGCCAGCAGCCTTAATCTAGCGGGGGCGCGGGAGACCCAGTACTTC. Its protein is CASSLNLAGARETQYF. Based on the CDR3 plus reference TRBV5-6 and TRBJ2-5, the full variable domain is DAGVTQSPTHLIKTRGQQVTLRCSPKSGHDTVSWYQQALGQGPQFIFQYYEEEERQRGNFPDRFSGHQFPNYSSELNVNALLLGDSALYLCASSLNLAGARETQYFGPGTRLLVL.